This T cell receptor (beta chain) was recovered during a study of shared clonotypes between healthy human individuals. Study in general: Three CD4 naive, three CD4 memory, two CD8 naive and one CD8 memory plate were used per donor.

Naive CD8 cells lacked CD45RO, underwent positive selection for CCR7 and left out terminally differentiated effector memory CD45RA+ cells. Overall study findings and caveats: Naive subsets generally exceeded memory subsets in estimated richness. Clonotypes that were shared across a handful of donors made up approximately 5% of naive CD4 clonotypes.

This clone was counted a few times. Its antigen is unidentified. Measured with immunoSEQ multiplex PCR; TCRdb has only the in-frame clones, and not every one. The sample lists around 1,900,000 clones; just over 90% were seen once. The V and J ends lost 4 bases and 6 bases respectively, with 9 bases between them. Looked up from germline, CDR1 is SQVTM and CDR2 is ANQGSEA. CDR3 length: 11 amino acids. This TCR derives from a man aged 18 to 35 in good health. Some clones in this sample may be carry-over from other donors' samples. Material for sequencing was naive CD8+ T cells from PBMCs. The V and J genes are TRBV29-1 and TRBJ1-1; D call uncertain. The chain's CDR3 is CSVVGHPEAFF. The CDR3 DNA sequence: TGCAGCGTTGTTGGCCACCCTGAAGCTTTCTTT.